One and the same sample provided the 3 T cell receptor beta chains below, sequenced in a study of early T cells in non-severe SARS-CoV-2 infection. TCRdb re-derived calls from the 5' RACE reads in MiXCR, one entry per CDR3 protein. The data show approximately 49,000 distinct CDR3 sequences, approximately 12% seen once. Sequencing was done on a sample of whole blood. All receptors derive from an adult who was a healthcare worker with PCR-confirmed SARS-CoV-2 infection or an uninfected control (not recorded which).

This clonotype turned up a few times. The J gene is TRBJ2-3, the V gene TRBV4-1; 10 bases are a match to TRBD1. With V trimmed by 3 bases and J by 5 bases, 8 bases remained unmatched. CDR1 and CDR2 (germline): MGHRA, YSYEKL. This CDR3 contains 16 residues. CDR3 residues: CASSHRDRGRIDTQYF. CDR3 bases: TGCGCCAGCAGCCACCGGGACAGGGGTAGGATAGATACGCAGTATTTT.

This clonotype was recorded many times. V usage is TRBV20-1 and J usage is TRBJ1-1; the D is unclear. V lost 1 base, J lost 6 bases, and 12 bases lay in between. Germline assignment: CDR1 DFQATT and CDR2 SNEGSKA (reference sequence). This CDR3 has 13 amino acids. CDR3 protein: CSARAVGISEAFF. The DNA for the CDR3 is TGCAGTGCTAGAGCCGTAGGGATCTCTGAAGCTTTCTTT.

At least ten counts were recorded for this clonotype. J is TRBJ1-2 and V is TRBV3-1; D is unclear. V lost 3 bases to trimming and J lost 1 base, with 6 bases between them. The CDR3 spans 13 residues. The germline gives CDR1 LGHDT, CDR2 YNNKEL (reference sequence). The CDR3 reads CASSQLLNYGYTF. CDR3 in DNA: TGTGCCAGCAGCCAGCTCCTTAACTATGGCTACACCTTC.